This T cell receptor beta chain comes out of a study of cytomegalovirus exposure and HLA in healthy donors. Study summary: One earlier analysis, a look at around 180 million T cells, found some 110 million unique TCR beta sequences. Points from the study as a whole: In vitro data verified a few CMV-associated chains as specific for CMV antigens. Exclusion applied to some V segments, including TRBV6-2 and TRBV6-3, as they were indistinguishable.

PCR amplification relied on 60 Vbeta primers (plus 13 Jbeta primers). TCRdb's copy holds only in-frame clones and misses some; the assay was immunoSEQ multiplex PCR. This sample has some 100,000 clones, with approximately 76% found just once. V was trimmed by 4 bases and J by 1 base, leaving 10 bases between them. Germline CDR1 and CDR2: LNHDA and SQIVND (reference sequence). CDR3 size: 14 residues. A word on this clone: What it binds is unknown.

Specimen: PBMCs. The sequence came from a man aged 35-49 years in good health and CMV-seronegative. This chain connects TRBV19 to TRBJ1-1; D is uncertain. CDR3 sequence (DNA): TGTGCCAGTAGTACCCCCGGCGGGAACACTGAAGCTTTCTTT. Protein product: CASSTPGGNTEAFF. The full variable domain, completed using reference TRBV19 and TRBJ1-1, is DGGITQSPKYLFRKEGQNVTLSCEQNLNHDAMYWYRQDPGQGLRLIYYSQIVNDFQKGDIAEGYSVSREKKESFPLTVTSAQKNPTAFYLCASSTPGGNTEAFFGQGTRLTVV.